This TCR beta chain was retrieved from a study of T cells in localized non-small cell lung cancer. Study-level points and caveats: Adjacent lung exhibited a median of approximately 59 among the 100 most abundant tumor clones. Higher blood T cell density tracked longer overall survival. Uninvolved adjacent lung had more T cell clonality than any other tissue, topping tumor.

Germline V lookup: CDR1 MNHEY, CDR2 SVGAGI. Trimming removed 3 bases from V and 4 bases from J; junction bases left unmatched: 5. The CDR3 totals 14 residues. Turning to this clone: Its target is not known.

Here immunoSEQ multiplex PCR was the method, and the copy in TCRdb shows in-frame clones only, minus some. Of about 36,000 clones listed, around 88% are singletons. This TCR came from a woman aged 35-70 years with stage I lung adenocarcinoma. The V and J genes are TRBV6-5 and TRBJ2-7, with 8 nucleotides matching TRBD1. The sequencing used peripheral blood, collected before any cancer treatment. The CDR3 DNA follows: TGTGCCAGCAGTTATGGGACAGGCCCTTACGAGCAGTACTTC. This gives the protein CASSYGTGPYEQYF.